The 26 T cell receptor beta chains given below trace back to one sample, sequenced in a study of T cell repertoires in cytomegalovirus infection. TCRdb independently ran MiXCR on the reads; one entry per CDR3 protein. The sample consists of nearly 700,000 distinct CDR3 sequences, about 30% of them appearing once. These receptors' targets are unknown. The starting material was cultured PBMCs, obtained from culture after CMV antigen stimulation. The receptors here all came from a human donor in good health (CMV status not recorded). Some clones in this sample may be carry-over from other donors' samples.

This clonotype showed up just a few times. At one end the junction does not follow the germline gene, possibly because of a read error. The V and J genes are TRBV4-2 and TRBJ2-6, with a weak D call TRBD1 (5 bases). CDR1 LGHNA and CDR2 YNFKEQ come from the germline V gene. This CDR3 spans 18 amino acids. CDR3 in DNA: TGTGCCAGTAGCCAACAGGTCTCAGCAGACTCTGGGGCCAACGTCCTGACTTTC. Its translation is CASSQQVSADSGANVLTF.

The gene calls are TRBV27 and TRBJ1-4; TRBD1 matches at 7 bases. Germline V gene data show CDR1 as MNHEY and CDR2 as SMNVEV (reference sequence). V lost 6 bases to trimming and J lost 7 bases; unmatched junction nucleotides: 23. This CDR3 spans 19 amino acids. CDR3 region: CASSRRPDREFHTGEKLFF. The CDR3 bases are TGTGCCAGCAGCCGGCGCCCCGACAGGGAGTTTCACACGGGTGAAAAACTGTTTTTT.

This clonotype occurred a few times. The chain carries TRBV27 and TRBJ2-5; perhaps D is TRBD1 or TRBD2 (6 bases each). V was trimmed by 3 bases and J by 5 bases, leaving 13 bases between them. Germline loops: CDR1 MNHEY, CDR2 SMNVEV (reference sequence). The CDR3 is made up of 14 amino acids. The CDR3 protein is CASSLTGALETQYF. In nucleotides, the CDR3 is TGTGCCAGCAGTTTGACGGGGGCGCTGGAGACCCAGTACTTC.

This clonotype occurred a few times. This chain links TRBV4-1 with TRBJ1-1, with D hard to call. Germline assignment: CDR1 MGHRA and CDR2 YSYEKL. The V gene lost 2 bases and the J gene lost 0 bases, with 7 bases spanning the gap. The CDR3 is 14 residues long. CDR3 DNA: TGCGCCAGCAGCCAAAGGCAGGTGAACACTGAAGCTTTCTTT. This encodes CASSQRQVNTEAFF.

The chain has TRBV27 and TRBJ2-1; 9 nucleotides align to TRBD1. Germline CDR1 and CDR2: MNHEY and SMNVEV (reference sequence). This CDR3 has 15 residues. V lost 4 bases to trimming and J lost 1 base; unmatched junction nucleotides: 2. The CDR3: CASSSDRGSYNEQFF. DNA for the CDR3: TGTGCCAGCAGTTCGGACAGGGGATCCTACAATGAGCAGTTCTTC.

The gene calls are TRBV7-9 and TRBJ1-2; D is undetermined. Per germline, CDR1 SEHNR and CDR2 FQNEAQ (reference sequence). Trimming stripped 5 bases from V and 4 bases from J, with 14 bases between. The CDR3 loop spans 14 amino acids. The CDR3 loop reads CASSRSPGVYGYTF. CDR3 DNA: TGTGCCAGCAGCAGATCCCCAGGTGTCTATGGCTACACCTTC.

The V gene is TRBV4-1, the J gene TRBJ1-2; maybe TRBD1 (6 bases). This CDR3 region has 14 residues. From germline, CDR1 is MGHRA and CDR2 YSYEKL. The V end lost 1 base, the J end lost 8 bases, and 14 bases lay between the germline ends. DNA of the CDR3: TGCGCCAGCAGCCAAGGATTACAGGGCGCAGGCTACACCTTC. It encodes CASSQGLQGAGYTF.

The rearrangement joins TRBV19 to TRBJ1-5, with TRBD1 matching 7 bases. J lost 4 bases, V lost 5 bases, and 11 bases had no gene match. The CDR3 has 16 amino acids. CDR1 and CDR2 from the germline V gene are LNHDA and SQIVND (reference sequence). The CDR3 sequence: CASSFGSGTANQPQHF. The CDR3 coding sequence is TGTGCCAGTAGTTTCGGCTCCGGGACAGCTAATCAGCCCCAGCATTTT. The complete variable domain, with remaining parts taken from reference TRBV19 and TRBJ1-5, reads DGGITQSPKYLFRKEGQNVTLSCEQNLNHDAMYWYRQDPGQGLRLIYYSQIVNDFQKGDIAEGYSVSREKKESFPLTVTSAQKNPTAFYLCASSFGSGTANQPQHFGDGTRLSIL.

The chain couples TRBV6-6 to TRBJ2-7, with D perhaps matching TRBD1 or TRBD2 (5 bases each). V lost 0 bases and J lost 2, with 14 bases in between. The CDR3 consists of 16 residues. The V gene's germline CDR1 is MNHNY and CDR2 SVGAGI (reference sequence). This CDR3 reads CASSYSRERQTYEQYF. The CDR3 DNA sequence: TGTGCCAGCAGTTACTCGAGGGAGCGACAGACCTACGAGCAGTACTTC.

The CDR3 is CASSGATEDEQFF. For the CDR3, the DNA is TGTGCCAGCAGTGGGGCCACAGAGGATGAGCAGTTCTTC. The gene calls are TRBV6-6 and TRBJ2-1; D perhaps matches TRBD1 (5 bases). V was cut by 5 bases and J by 8 bases, with 13 bases left in between. Germline CDR1 and CDR2: MNHNY and SVGAGI (reference sequence). The CDR3 extends over 13 amino acids.

The chain uses TRBV12-3 or TRBV12-4 and TRBJ2-5; a possible D gene is TRBD2 (5 bases). This CDR3 is 14 amino acids long. V lost 1 base, J lost 3 bases, and 9 bases lay in between. CDR3 protein: CASSLDASKETQYF. DNA for the CDR3: TGTGCCAGCAGTTTAGATGCTAGCAAAGAGACCCAGTACTTC.

This clonotype was counted only a few times. The chain employs TRBV7-6 and TRBJ1-3; weak D call: TRBD1 (6 bases). The CDR3 consists of 15 residues. CDR1 and CDR2 from the germline V gene are SGHVS and FNYEAQ. Trimming removed 3 bases at V and 5 bases at J, with 14 bases between. The CDR3 DNA reads as TGTGCCAGCAGCTTGGACTACGGACAGCGAAACACCATATATTTT. This codes for CASSLDYGQRNTIYF.

This clonotype was found a few times. This chain links TRBV7-9 with TRBJ2-2; D not certain. CDR3 length equals 15 residues. Germline values: CDR1 SEHNR, CDR2 FQNEAQ (reference sequence). Trimming stripped 4 bases from V and 5 bases from J, with 14 bases between. Here the CDR3 reads CASSSELGRTGELFF. DNA for the CDR3: TGTGCCAGCAGCTCAGAACTTGGACGTACCGGGGAGCTGTTTTTT. The whole variable domain, remainder taken from reference TRBV7-9 and TRBJ2-2, is DTGVSQNPRHKITKRGQNVTFRCDPISEHNRLYWYRQTLGQGPEFLTYFQNEAQLEKSRLLSDRFSAERPKGSFSTLEIQRTEQGDSAMYLCASSSELGRTGELFFGEGSRLTVL.

This clonotype was counted at least ten times. The J gene is TRBJ2-1, the V gene TRBV7-2, with 10 nucleotides matching TRBD1. Germline assignment: CDR1 SGHTA and CDR2 FQGNSA. After removal of 4 bases from V and 3 bases from J, the junction contained 3 bases not matched to a gene. This CDR3 is built from 15 residues. The CDR3, as DNA: TGTGCCAGCAGCTCCGGACAGGGGGACTACAATGAGCAGTTCTTC. Its translation: CASSSGQGDYNEQFF.

CDR3 amino acids: CASSFGSGRVKTQYF. CDR3 sequence (DNA): TGTGCCAGCAGCTTCGGGTCGGGGAGGGTAAAGACCCAGTACTTC. The chain recombines TRBV11-2 with TRBJ2-5, with 7 positions matching TRBD2. CDR3 length: 15 amino acids. Unmatched junction bases numbered 10, after V lost 3 bases and J lost 6 bases. Germline values: CDR1 SGHAT, CDR2 FQNNGV.

The chain has TRBV18 and TRBJ2-1, with 7 bases fitting TRBD1. Per the germline V gene, CDR1 is KGHSH and CDR2 is LQKENI. This CDR3 spans 13 amino acids. The trim removed 4 bases at V and 5 bases at J, leaving 2 bases unmatched. This CDR3 reads CASSLGTDNEQFF. CDR3 bases: TGTGCCAGCTCACTCGGGACAGACAATGAGCAGTTCTTC.

The chain recombines TRBV20-1 with TRBJ2-1; no clear D. Germline V gene sequence: CDR1 DFQATT, CDR2 SNEGSKA (reference sequence). The CDR3 is made up of 14 amino acids. The ends were cut back, 0 bases at V and 4 bases at J, with 10 bases in the middle. In DNA form, the CDR3 reads TGCAGTGCTAGAGATTTCAGGTCGTACAATGAGCAGTTCTTC. This codes for CSARDFRSYNEQFF.

This clonotype came up a few times. V gene TRBV2 combines with J gene TRBJ1-4; no reliable D call. In germline, CDR1 is SNHLY, CDR2 FYNNEI. This CDR3 region has 15 residues. V was pared by 0 bases and J by 7 bases, with 12 bases between. The CDR3 protein is CASSEALGKGEKLFF. The CDR3 nucleotides read TGTGCCAGCAGTGAAGCCCTGGGGAAGGGTGAAAAACTGTTTTTT. The variable domain in full, with the rest retrieved from reference TRBV2 and TRBJ1-4, is EPEVTQTPSHQVTQMGQEVILRCVPISNHLYFYWYRQILGQKVEFLVSFYNNEISEKSEIFDDQFSVERPDGSNFTLKIRSTKLEDSAMYFCASSEALGKGEKLFFGSGTQLSVL.

The CDR3: CSASLLPLGKETQYF. CDR3 DNA sequence: TGCAGTGCTAGCCTATTACCGTTGGGGAAAGAGACCCAGTACTTC. The chain combines TRBV20-1 with TRBJ2-5; D ambiguous. V was trimmed by 3 bases and J by 3 bases, leaving 17 bases between them. Germline V gene lookup returns CDR1 DFQATT and CDR2 SNEGSKA (reference sequence). CDR3 length: 15 residues.

The gene calls are TRBV6-8 and TRBJ1-1; 8 nucleotides match TRBD1. The CDR3 spans 15 residues. Looked up from germline, CDR1 is MNHGY and CDR2 is SAAAGT. The ends lost 7 bases at V and 11 bases at J; junction bases unmatched: 18. The CDR3 here is CASNQGRTGIRRAFF. In nucleotides, the CDR3 is TGTGCCAGCAATCAGGGGAGGACAGGGATTCGGAGGGCTTTCTTT.

The table lists this clonotype with a few counts. The rearrangement joins TRBV12-3 or TRBV12-4 to TRBJ2-1; D unclear. CDR3 length equals 10 residues. The germline V and J ends were trimmed by 8 bases and 8 bases, with 7 bases remaining between them. For the CDR3, the DNA is TGTGCCAGCGGTCAGGATGAGCAGTTCTTC. Protein product: CASGQDEQFF.

J is TRBJ1-2 and V is TRBV4-1; 10 positions match TRBD1. The ends lost 3 bases at V and 7 bases at J; junction bases unmatched: 17. CDR1 and CDR2 (germline): MGHRA, YSYEKL. CDR3 length: 18 amino acids. The CDR3 region has the DNA TGCGCCAGCAGCCAGAGTGGCCACGGGACAGGGGATCTGGTTGGCTACACCTTC. Its translation: CASSQSGHGTGDLVGYTF.

This clonotype has a single count. The chain employs TRBV2 and TRBJ2-7, with TRBD1 as a possible D gene (5 bases). The V end lost 4 bases, the J end lost 3 bases, and 10 bases lay between the germline ends. Germline CDR1 reads SNHLY; CDR2 reads FYNNEI. The CDR3 has 13 amino acids. CDR3: CASSVTADYEQYF. As DNA, the CDR3 is TGTGCCAGCAGTGTGACAGCAGACTACGAGCAGTACTTC.

J is TRBJ2-3 and V is TRBV5-4, with no clear D. Per germline, CDR1 SGHNT and CDR2 YYREEE (reference sequence). Trimming left V 2 bases short and J 2 bases short, with 9 bases between. This CDR3 contains 14 residues. The CDR3 protein is CASSFSPHTDTQYF. The CDR3 DNA is TGTGCCAGCAGCTTCAGTCCTCACACAGATACGCAGTATTTT.

The chain carries TRBV11-2 and TRBJ2-1; D perhaps matches TRBD2 (5 bases). Germline CDR1 is SGHAT and CDR2 is FQNNGV. The CDR3 is 14 amino acids. V was cut by 4 bases and J by 5 bases, with 12 bases left in between. Here the CDR3 reads CASSYSSYDNEQFF. In DNA form, the CDR3 reads TGTGCCAGCAGCTATTCTAGCTACGACAATGAGCAGTTCTTC.

V and J are TRBV4-1 and TRBJ1-6, with D possibly being TRBD1 (5 bases). Germline V lookup: CDR1 MGHRA, CDR2 YSYEKL. CDR3 length equals 13 residues. CDR3 nucleotide sequence: TGCGCTTCTAGGGAGGTGGGGGGATCGGCCCTCCACTTT. Its translation is CASREVGGSALHF.